The 8 T cell receptor beta chains below come from one sample, sequenced in a study of shared T cell receptors in the human thymus. Clones were sequenced by immunoSEQ multiplex PCR, and TCRdb holds only the in-frame ones, with some missing. The table has about 540,000 clones, roughly 74% seen once. The same specimen was also included in a second study, on human thymus T cells.

Sequencing was carried out using thymocytes. These receptors all stem from a boy under two years old with a congenital heart defect.

The rearrangement links TRBV28 to TRBJ2-7; D might be TRBD1 (7 bases). V dropped 4 bases and J dropped 12 bases, with 16 bases sitting between them. This CDR3 region has 12 residues. CDR1 is MDHEN, CDR2 SYDVKM, per germline. CDR3: CASSSDRPGGYF. DNA for the CDR3: TGTGCCAGCAGTTCGGACAGGCCCGGGGGGTACTTC. The variable domain in full, completed from reference TRBV28 and TRBJ2-7, reads DVKVTQSSRYLVKRTGEKVFLECVQDMDHENMFWYRQDPGLGLRLIYFSYDVKMKEKGDIPEGYSVSREKKERFSLILESASTNQTSMYLCASSSDRPGGYFGPGTRLTVT.

This sequence joins TRBV15 and TRBJ2-7, with TRBD2 identical over 8 bases. Germline CDR1 LNHNV, CDR2 YYDKDF (reference sequence). The ends lost 3 bases at V and 5 bases at J; junction bases unmatched: 6. The CDR3 is 14 amino acids. CDR3: CATSSHREGDEQYF. CDR3 bases: TGTGCCACCAGCAGTCACCGGGAGGGCGACGAGCAGTACTTC. The complete variable domain, with remaining parts taken from reference TRBV15 and TRBJ2-7, reads DAMVIQNPRYQVTQFGKPVTLSCSQTLNHNVMYWYQQKSSQAPKLLFHYYDKDFNNEADTPDNFQSRRPNTSFCFLDIRSPGLGDTAMYLCATSSHREGDEQYFGPGTRLTVT.

A remark on this clone: In the same sample, other DNA sequences code for this CDR3. The rearrangement uses TRBV27 and TRBJ2-2; no definite D call. CDR1 is MNHEY, CDR2 SMNVEV, per germline (reference sequence). The CDR3 runs to 12 residues. V lost 5 bases, J lost 4 bases, and 5 bases lay in between. CDR3 nucleotide sequence: TGTGCCAGCAGTCTCCCCACCGGGGAGCTGTTTTTT. It translates to CASSLPTGELFF.

This chain connects TRBV14 to TRBJ2-7; 10 nucleotides agree with TRBD1. V lost 4 bases to trimming and J lost 5 bases; unmatched junction nucleotides: 11. The CDR3 loop spans 16 amino acids. The germline V gene has CDR1 SGHDN and CDR2 FVKESK. The CDR3 bases are TGTGCCAGCAGCCCCAGACAGGGGGCGCGATTGCACGAGCAGTACTTC. Its translation: CASSPRQGARLHEQYF.

The chain's CDR3 is CSAPLVGEQFF. As DNA, the CDR3 is TGCAGTGCCCCCCTAGTCGGTGAGCAGTTCTTC. V and J are TRBV20-1 and TRBJ2-1, with D unclear. The CDR3 runs 11 residues. Trimming took off 6 bases at V and 9 bases at J, with 12 bases between the two ends. Germline values: CDR1 DFQATT, CDR2 SNEGSKA (reference sequence).

This clone showed up just once. The chain has TRBV11-2 and TRBJ1-1; 9 nucleotides align to TRBD1. The germline V gene has CDR1 SGHAT and CDR2 FQNNGV. The CDR3 contains 14 residues. V lost 4 bases to trimming and J lost 11 bases; unmatched junction nucleotides: 11. The CDR3 region has the DNA TGTGCCAGCAGCTCAGACAGGGGGAGCATAGAGGCTTTCTTT. The encoded protein is CASSSDRGSIEAFF. The full variable domain, rest sourced from reference TRBV11-2 and TRBJ1-1, is EAGVAQSPRYKIIEKRQSVAFWCNPISGHATLYWYQQILGQGPKLLIQFQNNGVVDDSQLPKDRFSAERLKGVDSTLKIQPAKLEDSAVYLCASSSDRGSIEAFFGQGTRLTVV.

The CDR3 bases are TGTGCCAGCAGTGGGGGAGGGGGGACTAACAATGAGCAGTTCTTC. Translated: CASSGGGGTNNEQFF. The chain joins TRBV25-1 to TRBJ2-1; tentative D call: TRBD2 (7 bases). Trimming pared 4 bases from V and 5 bases from J, leaving 15 bases between. The CDR3 contains 15 residues. Germline assignment: CDR1 MGHDK and CDR2 SYGVNS.

V and J are TRBV7-8 and TRBJ2-1; a weak D match, TRBD2 (6 bases). The CDR3 is 15 residues long. The germline CDR1 and CDR2 sequences are SGHVS and FQNEAQ. V lost 5 bases and J lost 1, with 12 bases in between. This CDR3 reads CASSDGTWSYNEQFF. The CDR3 coding sequence is TGTGCCAGCAGCGACGGGACTTGGTCCTACAATGAGCAGTTCTTC.